The clone carrying this TCR beta chain has just a few counts. Its antigen is not known. Germline V gene data show CDR1 as MNHNY and CDR2 as SVGAGI (reference sequence). Trimming removed 8 bases from V and 4 bases from J, with 17 bases in between. The CDR3 totals 14 residues. These data belong to a study of cytomegalovirus exposure and HLA in healthy donors. Study as a whole: As released early, the data held some 80 million unique TCRs from HLA-typed donors.

Findings of the study overall: Rarity held for most TCR sequences, but there were some public TCRs that occurred in many donors.

The PCR was carried out with 60 Vbeta primers and 13 Jbeta primers. Profiling relied on immunoSEQ multiplex PCR, and the TCRdb table lists in-frame clones only, not all of them. The table lists 200,000 to 250,000 clones, approximately 79% of them singletons. The chain employs TRBV6-6 and TRBJ2-5; perhaps TRBD1 as D (5 bases). Sequenced input: PBMCs. The receptor was isolated from a man aged 18 to 29 in good health and CMV-seronegative. In nucleotides, the CDR3 is TGTGCCAGCCACACGGGCCTAGGGGCAGAGACCCAGTACTTC. It codes for CASHTGLGAETQYF.